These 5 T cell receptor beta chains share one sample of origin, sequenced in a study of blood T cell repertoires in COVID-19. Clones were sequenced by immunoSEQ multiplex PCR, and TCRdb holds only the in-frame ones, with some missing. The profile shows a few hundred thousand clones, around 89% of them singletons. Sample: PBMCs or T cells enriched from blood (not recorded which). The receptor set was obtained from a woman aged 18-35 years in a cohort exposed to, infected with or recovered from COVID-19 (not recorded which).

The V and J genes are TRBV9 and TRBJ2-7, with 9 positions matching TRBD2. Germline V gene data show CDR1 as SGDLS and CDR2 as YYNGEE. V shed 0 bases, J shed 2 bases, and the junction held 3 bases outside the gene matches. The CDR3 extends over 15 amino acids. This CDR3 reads CASSVEGGGAYEQYF. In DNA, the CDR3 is TGTGCCAGCAGCGTAGAGGGCGGGGGGGCCTACGAGCAGTACTTC.

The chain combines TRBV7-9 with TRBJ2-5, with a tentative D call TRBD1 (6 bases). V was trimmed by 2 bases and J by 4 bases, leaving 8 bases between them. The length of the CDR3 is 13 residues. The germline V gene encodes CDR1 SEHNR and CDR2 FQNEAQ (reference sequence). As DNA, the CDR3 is TGTGCCAGCAGCTTACAGGGGCGAGAGACCCAGTACTTC. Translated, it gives CASSLQGRETQYF.

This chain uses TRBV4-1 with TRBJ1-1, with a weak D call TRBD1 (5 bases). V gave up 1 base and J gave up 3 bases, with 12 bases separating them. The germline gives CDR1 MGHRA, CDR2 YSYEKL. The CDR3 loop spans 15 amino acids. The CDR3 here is CASSQALTVHTEAFF. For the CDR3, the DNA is TGCGCCAGCAGCCAAGCTTTGACAGTACACACTGAAGCTTTCTTT.

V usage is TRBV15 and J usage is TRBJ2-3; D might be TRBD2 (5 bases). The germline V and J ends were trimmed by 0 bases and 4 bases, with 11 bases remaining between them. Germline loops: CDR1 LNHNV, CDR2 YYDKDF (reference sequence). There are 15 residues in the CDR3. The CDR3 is CATSRDRGWADTQYF. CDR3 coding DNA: TGTGCCACCAGCAGAGACCGGGGATGGGCAGATACGCAGTATTTT.

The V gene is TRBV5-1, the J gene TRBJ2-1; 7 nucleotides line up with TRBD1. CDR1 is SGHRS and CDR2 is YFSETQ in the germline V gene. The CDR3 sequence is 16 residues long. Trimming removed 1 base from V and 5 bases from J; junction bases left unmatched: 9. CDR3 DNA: TGCGCCAGCAGCTTGACAGGGCAGGGGGACAACAATGAGCAGTTCTTC. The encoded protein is CASSLTGQGDNNEQFF.